This T cell receptor beta chain was captured by sequencing in a study of OX40 agonist ivuxolimab in advanced cancers. A few counts support this clone. Clones were read by immunoSEQ multiplex PCR, and TCRdb kept only the in-frame ones, dropping some. The data show under 80,000 clones, with roughly 85% seen just once and 3.5% to 5% held by the top ten. The V end was cut by 5 bases, the J end by 3 bases, with 17 bases between. Germline V CDR1 and CDR2: SGHTA, FQGTGA. The CDR3 covers 16 residues. The sequence was collected from an adult with an advanced solid tumor such as melanoma, head and neck, liver or kidney cancer. Sequencing used CD4+ or CD8+ T cells sorted from blood, obtained in a trial of the OX40 agonist ivuxolimab. This chain connects TRBV7-3 to TRBJ1-3, with a weak D call TRBD1 (6 bases). CDR3 amino acids: CASSANPGASGNTIYF. The DNA of the CDR3 is TGTGCCAGCAGCGCAAACCCGGGGGCGAGTGGAAACACCATATATTTT.